This entry features one T cell receptor beta chain sequence. These data are taken from a study of blood T cells in healthy people across ages. Background on the study: Capture via template switching afforded approximately one barcoded beta molecule per two T cells.

Using a J-beta primer mix together with a sample-barcoded 5' primer, a second PCR was run for about 6 to 11 cycles. MiXCR, applied by TCRdb to the 5' RACE reads, yields one record per CDR3 protein. The top ten hold 7.9% of the sample, which has some 1.4 million distinct CDR3 sequences, 40% to 50% seen once. The germline CDR1 and CDR2 sequences are SGHAT and FQNNGV. Trimming removed 1 base at V and 6 bases at J, with 9 bases between. This CDR3 contains 13 residues. Each donor supplied approximately 10 milliliters of peripheral blood. RNA extraction gave at least 5 micrograms of total RNA per sample. The rearrangement uses TRBV11-2 and TRBJ1-1; unclear D gene. The sequence was obtained from a woman between 18 and 30 years old in good health. Sequences were obtained from blood. The CDR3, as DNA: TGTGCCAGCAGCTTAGTTCTTGGGCCTGAAGCTTTCTTT. Encoded protein: CASSLVLGPEAFF.